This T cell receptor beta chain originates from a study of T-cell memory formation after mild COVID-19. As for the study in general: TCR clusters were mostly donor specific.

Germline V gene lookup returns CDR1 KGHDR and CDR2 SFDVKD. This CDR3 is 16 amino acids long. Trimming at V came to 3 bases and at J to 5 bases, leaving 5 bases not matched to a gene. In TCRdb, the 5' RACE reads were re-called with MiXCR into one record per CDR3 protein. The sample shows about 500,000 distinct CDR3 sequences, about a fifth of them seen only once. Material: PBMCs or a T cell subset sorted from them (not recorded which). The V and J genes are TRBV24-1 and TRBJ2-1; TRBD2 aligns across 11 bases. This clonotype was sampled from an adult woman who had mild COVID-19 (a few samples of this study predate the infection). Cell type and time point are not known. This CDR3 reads CATSDGGLADDNEQFF. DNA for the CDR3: TGTGCCACCAGTGATGGGGGACTAGCGGACGACAATGAGCAGTTCTTC.